This record covers a single T cell receptor (beta chain). PCR amplification relied on 60 Vbeta primers (plus 13 Jbeta primers). Using immunoSEQ multiplex PCR, the repertoire was profiled, and TCRdb retains in-frame clones only, with some absent. This sample contains around 75,000 clones. This CDR3 region has 18 residues. The germline V gene has CDR1 SGHTS and CDR2 YDEGEE. The J segment lost 8 bases and the V segment lost 1 base, leaving 16 bases of the junction unmatched. This specimen comes from a study of cytomegalovirus exposure and HLA in healthy donors. Sequenced: PBMCs. The chain employs TRBV5-8 and TRBJ2-1; 9 bases fit TRBD2. The source is a woman aged 60-75 years in good health and CMV-seronegative. The CDR3 DNA sequence: TGTGCCAGCAGCTTGTGGATCGTAGCGGGAGTCGATTTCGATGAGCAGTTCTTC. Encoded protein: CASSLWIVAGVDFDEQFF.